These 22 T cell receptor beta chains originate from one sample sequenced in a study of T cell changes during pregnancy in multiple sclerosis. Some clones are missing from TCRdb's copy, which holds only in-frame ones; the method was immunoSEQ multiplex PCR. Of about 40,000 clones in the sample, 70% to 90% were seen once. The sequenced sample was CD4+ T cells from peripheral blood mononuclear cells, obtained before pregnancy. All receptors come from a female donor with multiple sclerosis, enrolled in a pregnancy study.

The V call is TRBV5-4, the J call TRBJ1-2; no clear D. The V and J ends lost 0 bases and 3 bases respectively, with 6 bases between them. The CDR3 runs 13 residues. CDR1 SGHNT and CDR2 YYREEE come from the germline V gene (reference sequence). The CDR3 region has the DNA TGTGCCAGCAGCTTGGATCCCGACTATGGCTACACCTTC. Protein: CASSLDPDYGYTF. Supplemented by reference TRBV5-4 and TRBJ1-2, the full variable domain reads ETGVTQSPTHLIKTRGQQVTLRCSSQSGHNTVSWYQQALGQGPQFIFQYYREEENGRGNFPPRFSGLQFPNYSSELNVNALELDDSALYLCASSLDPDYGYTFGSGTRLTVV.

The V call is TRBV10-1, the J call TRBJ2-7; D is possibly TRBD2 (5 bases). V was trimmed by 0 bases and J by 0 bases, leaving 15 bases between them. The CDR3 has 17 amino acids. The germline V gene has CDR1 WNHNN and CDR2 SYGVQD (reference sequence). CDR3 amino acids: CASSESGGQRVSYEQYF. The CDR3 nucleotides read TGCGCCAGCAGTGAGTCCGGCGGGCAGAGAGTCTCCTACGAGCAGTACTTC.

The chain is built from TRBV27 and TRBJ2-6; TRBD1 might be the D (6 bases). Trimming stripped 4 bases from V and 1 base from J, with 20 bases between. Per the germline V gene, CDR1 is MNHEY and CDR2 is SMNVEV (reference sequence). The CDR3 loop spans 19 amino acids. The CDR3 bases are TGTGCCAGCAGTTCATACAGGGCCAATGGAGATTCTGGGGCCAACGTCCTGACTTTC. As protein: CASSSYRANGDSGANVLTF.

The rearrangement links TRBV29-1 to TRBJ1-4; D gene uncertain. The CDR3 totals 13 residues. CDR1 is SQVTM and CDR2 is ANQGSEA in the germline V gene. The V end was cut by 7 bases, the J end by 5 bases, with 14 bases between. The CDR3 coding sequence is TGCAGCGCGGGAAAGGACTTAAATGAAAAACTGTTTTTT. As protein: CSAGKDLNEKLFF.

This clone was observed a handful of times. The V and J genes are TRBV5-1 and TRBJ2-5, with TRBD2 identical over 10 bases. Germline values: CDR1 SGHRS, CDR2 YFSETQ. The CDR3 length is 16 residues. J gave up 1 base and V 0 bases, and 3 bases lay outside the gene matches. The CDR3 DNA reads TGCGCCAGCAGCTTGGCACAGCGGGGGGGCCAAGAGACCCAGTACTTC. This sequence encodes CASSLAQRGGQETQYF.

The rearrangement joins TRBV4-3 to TRBJ1-1; D remains unclear. Between the trimmed V and J ends, which lost 4 bases and 0 bases, there was a span of 9 bases. From germline, CDR1 is LGHNA and CDR2 YSLEER. The CDR3 has 14 residues. The CDR3 DNA reads TGCGCCAGCAGCCCCACAGATATGAACACTGAAGCTTTCTTT. Protein: CASSPTDMNTEAFF.

This sequence joins TRBV5-1 and TRBJ1-1, with 7 bases aligning to TRBD1. Losses at the gene ends were 2 bases for V and 5 bases for J; bases not matched to a gene: 12. CDR3 size: 16 residues. Per germline, CDR1 SGHRS and CDR2 YFSETQ. CDR3 in amino acids: CASSFGGTAGGTEAFF. CDR3 sequence (DNA): TGCGCCAGCAGCTTTGGGGGGACCGCAGGGGGGACTGAAGCTTTCTTT.

V is TRBV6-6 and J is TRBJ2-5; tentative D call: TRBD1 (5 bases). The CDR3 is made up of 15 amino acids. V lost 6 bases to trimming and J lost 4 bases, with 18 bases between them. Germline V gene sequence: CDR1 MNHNY, CDR2 SVGAGI (reference sequence). Written as DNA, the CDR3 is TGTGCCAGCAGGCACAGTGGGGCCGTGGGAGAGACCCAGTACTTC. The encoded protein is CASRHSGAVGETQYF.

The chain is built from TRBV6-4 and TRBJ1-2, with unresolved D. This CDR3 is built from 11 residues. Germline V CDR1 and CDR2: MRHNA, SNTAGT. V shed 6 bases and J shed 8 bases, with 10 bases lying between them. In DNA, the CDR3 is TGTGCCAGCAGGGGTCGGAGCGGCTACACCTTC. This encodes CASRGRSGYTF.

This clone was observed a handful of times. The chain has TRBV10-3 and TRBJ1-3, with a possible D match to TRBD1 (6 bases). The V end was cut by 6 bases, the J end by 1 base, with 7 bases between. The V gene's germline CDR1 is ENHRY and CDR2 SYGVKD. The CDR3 has 13 amino acids. CDR3 sequence: CAIRDSSGNTIYF. CDR3 DNA sequence: TGTGCCATCAGGGACAGTTCTGGAAACACCATATATTTT.

This clone showed up just once. The CDR3 DNA sequence: TGTGCCAGCAGTCGGAGGCCCCGATTCAATGAAAAACTGTTTTTT. This codes for CASSRRPRFNEKLFF. The chain links TRBV27 to TRBJ1-4; D ambiguous. CDR3 length equals 15 residues. The V end lost 5 bases, the J end lost 5 bases, and 15 bases lay between the germline ends. Germline V gene sequence: CDR1 MNHEY, CDR2 SMNVEV (reference sequence).

This chain joins TRBV14 and TRBJ2-2; 7 nucleotides line up with TRBD2. CDR1 is SGHDN and CDR2 is FVKESK in the germline V gene. CDR3 size: 14 residues. The V and J ends lost 4 bases and 5 bases, in that order; junction bases with no gene match: 4. CDR3 nucleotide sequence: TGTGCCAGCAGCCCCTGGGGGGGGACCGGGGAGCTGTTTTTT. Translation gives CASSPWGGTGELFF.

The J gene is TRBJ1-5, the V gene TRBV27, with 8 bases aligning to TRBD1. CDR1 is MNHEY and CDR2 is SMNVEV in the germline V gene (reference sequence). The CDR3 totals 16 residues. V lost 6 bases and J lost 4; bases outside the gene matches: 11. DNA for the CDR3: TGTGCCAGCAGCCCCGGGACAGGTAGAAGTAATCAGCCCCAGCATTTT. This gives the protein CASSPGTGRSNQPQHF.

The rearrangement joins TRBV6-6 to TRBJ2-2; D perhaps matches TRBD1 (6 bases). The V gene lost 6 bases and the J gene lost 7 bases, with 18 bases spanning the gap. Germline CDR1 and CDR2: MNHNY and SVGAGI (reference sequence). This CDR3 is built from 15 residues. Here the CDR3 reads CASSSGHQTSGELFF. The CDR3 DNA reads TGTGCCAGCAGCTCGGGACACCAGACAAGCGGGGAGCTGTTTTTT.

The chain employs TRBV30 and TRBJ1-1; tentative D call: TRBD1 (5 bases). Germline V gene sequence: CDR1 GTSNPN, CDR2 SVGIG (reference sequence). V dropped 0 bases and J dropped 11 bases, with 13 bases sitting between them. The length of the CDR3 is 12 residues. The DNA of the CDR3 is TGTGCCTGGAGTGTACAGTCAGGGATGGCTTTCTTT. Protein sequence: CAWSVQSGMAFF.

This chain links TRBV7-2 with TRBJ2-7; 9 bases agree with TRBD1. The CDR3 has 15 residues. Germline CDR1 is SGHTA and CDR2 is FQGNSA. Germline trimming cut 1 base from V and 3 bases from J; bases unmatched to any gene: 4. The DNA for the CDR3 is TGTGCCAGCAGCTTAGGACAGGGGGGCGGCTACGAGCAGTACTTC. Amino acid sequence: CASSLGQGGGYEQYF.

The chain carries TRBV5-1 and TRBJ1-6; no clear D gene. Trimming removed 0 bases from V and 10 bases from J, with 17 bases in between. Germline-derived CDR1 and CDR2 are SGHRS and YFSETQ. The CDR3 covers 16 residues. This chain's CDR3 is CASSLGPLTGGSPLHF. The CDR3 region has the DNA TGCGCCAGCAGCTTGGGACCTCTGACCGGAGGATCACCCCTCCACTTT.

This clone showed up just a few times. The chain couples TRBV6-5 to TRBJ1-1, with D hard to call. V was shortened by 2 bases and J by 4 bases, with 11 bases between the two germline ends. CDR3 length: 14 amino acids. Germline lookup yields CDR1 MNHEY and CDR2 SVGAGI. The CDR3 DNA follows: TGTGCCAGCAGTTACGCCCTGTCGGGCACTGAAGCTTTCTTT. It specifies CASSYALSGTEAFF.

The J gene is TRBJ1-1, the V gene TRBV25-1; D gene uncertain. The germline CDR1 and CDR2 sequences are MGHDK and SYGVNS. With 6 bases removed from V and 1 base from J, the gap between germline ends came to 15 bases. The CDR3 sequence is 15 residues long. CDR3 sequence reads: CASSDPGRANTEAFF. In DNA, the CDR3 is TGTGCCAGCAGCGACCCTGGGAGAGCGAACACTGAAGCTTTCTTT.

The chain couples TRBV4-1 to TRBJ1-1; D is perhaps TRBD1 (6 bases). CDR3 length equals 14 residues. V gave up 5 bases and J gave up 5 bases, with 15 bases separating them. Germline-derived CDR1 and CDR2 are MGHRA and YSYEKL. CDR3 nucleotide sequence: TGCGCCAGCAGCTCGGGGACAACGAGGACTGAAGCTTTCTTT. It encodes CASSSGTTRTEAFF.

This clone was detected once. The V and J genes are TRBV7-2 and TRBJ1-2, with D perhaps TRBD1 (6 bases). V gave up 3 bases and J gave up 4 bases, with 18 bases separating them. This CDR3 has 16 amino acids. Per the germline V gene, CDR1 is SGHTA and CDR2 is FQGNSA. The CDR3 region is CASSFQGVGGFYGYTF. The CDR3 DNA sequence: TGTGCCAGCAGCTTTCAAGGGGTAGGGGGATTCTATGGCTACACCTTC.

The chain has TRBV28 and TRBJ1-5, with D perhaps matching TRBD1 (5 bases). V was shortened by 8 bases and J by 6 bases, with 11 bases between the two germline ends. Germline-derived CDR1 and CDR2 are MDHEN and SYDVKM. This CDR3 has 12 residues. The CDR3 DNA reads TGTGCCAGCGTAGGGGCAGGTCAGCCCCAGCATTTT. As protein: CASVGAGQPQHF. Full variable domain (remainder filled in from reference TRBV28 and TRBJ1-5): DVKVTQSSRYLVKRTGEKVFLECVQDMDHENMFWYRQDPGLGLRLIYFSYDVKMKEKGDIPEGYSVSREKKERFSLILESASTNQTSMYLCASVGAGQPQHFGDGTRLSIL.